These 12 T cell receptor beta chains share one sample of origin, sequenced in a study of blood T cell repertoires in COVID-19. Measured with immunoSEQ multiplex PCR; TCRdb has only the in-frame clones, and not every one. The table lists 200,000 to 300,000 clones, 84% of them singletons. Sequencing input: peripheral blood. The source of these receptors is a human donor in a cohort sampled during active COVID-19.

V is TRBV28 and J is TRBJ1-3; possible D gene TRBD1, 5 bases. The V gene's germline CDR1 is MDHEN and CDR2 SYDVKM. This CDR3 spans 15 amino acids. The germline V and J ends were trimmed by 1 base and 4 bases, with 11 bases remaining between them. The CDR3 nucleotides read TGTGCCAGCAGTTTATTGGGAGGGGTCGGAAACACCATATATTTT. Residues: CASSLLGGVGNTIYF.

The genes are TRBV24-1 and TRBJ2-1; D possibly corresponds to TRBD2 (7 bases). Trimming stripped 6 bases from V and 0 bases from J, with 11 bases between. The CDR3 is 15 residues long. Germline lookup yields CDR1 KGHDR and CDR2 SFDVKD. CDR3 in amino acids: CATSPGGVSYNEQFF. The CDR3 DNA is TGTGCCACCAGTCCGGGGGGCGTCTCCTACAATGAGCAGTTCTTC.

In this sample, this clone turned up many times. V usage is TRBV5-5 and J usage is TRBJ1-5, with 10 bases lining up with TRBD1. V lost 2 bases and J lost 4; bases outside the gene matches: 3. The CDR3 is made up of 15 amino acids. Germline V lookup: CDR1 SGHKS, CDR2 YYEKEE (reference sequence). The CDR3 DNA reads TGTGCCAGCAGCTTTTGGACAGGGGGTAATCAGCCCCAGCATTTT. This sequence encodes CASSFWTGGNQPQHF. The complete variable domain, with remaining parts taken from reference TRBV5-5 and TRBJ1-5, reads DAGVTQSPTHLIKTRGQQVTLRCSPISGHKSVSWYQQVLGQGPQFIFQYYEKEERGRGNFPDRFSARQFPNYSSELNVNALLLGDSALYLCASSFWTGGNQPQHFGDGTRLSIL.

There are a few counts of this clone. The CDR3 DNA follows: TGTGCCAGTGGGTCGGTCGGCGGGGCGCTCCTTAAAACGCAGTATTTT. As protein: CASGSVGGALLKTQYF. J is TRBJ2-3 and V is TRBV2, with a weak D call TRBD2 (6 bases). V lost 9 bases, J lost 9 bases, and 28 bases lay in between. Germline V gives CDR1 SNHLY, CDR2 FYNNEI. The length of the CDR3 is 16 residues. The variable domain in full, completed from reference TRBV2 and TRBJ2-3, reads EPEVTQTPSHQVTQMGQEVILRCVPISNHLYFYWYRQILGQKVEFLVSFYNNEISEKSEIFDDQFSVERPDGSNFTLKIRSTKLEDSAMYFCASGSVGGALLKTQYFGPGTRLTVL.

The chain uses TRBV7-2 and TRBJ2-3, with 9 bases that match TRBD2. CDR3 size: 18 residues. Per the germline V gene, CDR1 is SGHTA and CDR2 is FQGNSA. The J segment lost 1 base and the V segment lost 7 bases, leaving 15 bases of the junction unmatched. The CDR3 coding sequence is TGTGCCAGCAACATCCACAGTGCAGCGGGGGGCCGCACAGATACGCAGTATTTT. Translation: CASNIHSAAGGRTDTQYF.

The chain has TRBV28 and TRBJ1-1; possible D gene TRBD1, 6 bases. The germline V and J ends were trimmed by 5 bases and 5 bases, with 9 bases remaining between them. This CDR3 is built from 12 residues. CDR1 and CDR2 (germline): MDHEN, SYDVKM. CDR3 sequence: CASSERGTEAFF. The DNA for the CDR3 is TGTGCCAGCAGTGAGAGGGGGACTGAAGCTTTCTTT.

CDR3 coding DNA: TGTGCCAGCTCACCACCTCGGGGATCGACTAATGAAAAACTGTTTTTT. Amino acids: CASSPPRGSTNEKLFF. The gene calls are TRBV18 and TRBJ1-4; D unclear. This CDR3 region has 16 residues. Germline V gene data show CDR1 as KGHSH and CDR2 as LQKENI. V was cut by 0 bases and J by 2 bases, with 10 bases left in between.

The chain recombines TRBV7-6 with TRBJ2-2; D is perhaps TRBD1 (6 bases). This CDR3 region has 16 residues. V was shortened by 2 bases and J by 0 bases, with 10 bases between the two germline ends. In germline, CDR1 is SGHVS, CDR2 FNYEAQ. CDR3 coding DNA: TGTGCCAGCAGCTTATGGGGGCCCGCGAACACCGGGGAGCTGTTTTTT. Translation: CASSLWGPANTGELFF.

The rearrangement links TRBV5-4 to TRBJ1-4; tentative D call: TRBD1 (6 bases). Trimming left V 3 bases short and J 8 bases short, with 17 bases between. The CDR3 consists of 15 residues. Germline V gene data show CDR1 as SGHNT and CDR2 as YYREEE (reference sequence). The CDR3 sequence: CASSSNREGGEKLFF. DNA for the CDR3: TGTGCCAGCAGCTCAAACAGGGAAGGAGGCGAAAAACTGTTTTTT. Full variable domain (missing parts from reference TRBV5-4 and TRBJ1-4): ETGVTQSPTHLIKTRGQQVTLRCSSQSGHNTVSWYQQALGQGPQFIFQYYREEENGRGNFPPRFSGLQFPNYSSELNVNALELDDSALYLCASSSNREGGEKLFFGSGTQLSVL.

This clone occurred once. The chain links TRBV5-8 to TRBJ2-1, with 10 bases matching TRBD2. The germline gives CDR1 SGHTS, CDR2 YDEGEE. This CDR3 is 14 amino acids long. Unmatched junction bases numbered 8, after V lost 1 base and J lost 13 bases. Here the CDR3 DNA reads TGTGCCAGCAGCTTGCCCCCTAGCGGGAGCTCCCAGTTCTTC. Translating it yields CASSLPPSGSSQFF.

The genes are TRBV12-3 or TRBV12-4 and TRBJ2-2; D is unresolved. The CDR3 loop spans 13 amino acids. Trimming left V 3 bases short and J 6 bases short, with 8 bases between. This CDR3 reads CASSFGVSGELFF. DNA for the CDR3: TGTGCCAGCAGTTTTGGAGTATCCGGGGAGCTGTTTTTT.

About this clone: Other DNA variants within this sample encode the same CDR3. This sequence joins TRBV10-1 and TRBJ1-1, with D possibly being TRBD1 (6 bases). V dropped 3 bases and J dropped 6 bases, with 8 bases sitting between them. The CDR3 has 12 residues. Germline CDR1 WNHNN, CDR2 SYGVQD (reference sequence). The CDR3 protein is CASSDRGSEAFF. CDR3 nucleotide sequence: TGCGCCAGCAGTGACAGGGGATCTGAAGCTTTCTTT.